The 22 T cell receptor beta chains listed next were all sequenced from one sample in a study of molecular identifiers for immune sequencing clone quantification. Using its own MiXCR run on the PCR reads, TCRdb lists one record per CDR3 protein. The sample includes about half a million distinct CDR3 sequences, about 21% of them seen just once. Material: naive CD8+ T cells from blood, with Jurkat cell RNA spiked in. Subset indicated: FACS-sorted CD8+CD4-CCR7+CD45RA+ naive T cells. The receptor source for this set is a human donor in good health. Some libraries in this study had Jurkat cell RNA spiked in.

The chain uses TRBV6-1 and TRBJ2-2; 11 bases align to TRBD1. The CDR3 extends over 19 amino acids. J lost 1 base, V lost 5 bases, and 12 bases had no gene match. CDR1 and CDR2 from the germline V gene are MNHNS and SASEGT. CDR3 sequence reads: CASSLFFGQGAKNTGELFF. CDR3 DNA sequence: TGTGCCAGCAGTTTATTTTTTGGACAGGGGGCAAAGAACACCGGGGAGCTGTTTTTT.

This clonotype was seen many times. This chain links TRBV14 with TRBJ2-7, with D hard to call. The germline gives CDR1 SGHDN, CDR2 FVKESK. This CDR3 contains 13 residues. V was shortened by 3 bases and J by 3 bases, with 9 bases between the two germline ends. The CDR3 loop reads CASSQAHSYEQYF. In nucleotides, the CDR3 is TGTGCCAGCAGCCAGGCCCACAGCTACGAGCAGTACTTC. Combining the CDR3 with reference TRBV14 and TRBJ2-7 gives the whole variable domain EAGVTQFPSHSVIEKGQTVTLRCDPISGHDNLYWYRRVMGKEIKFLLHFVKESKQDESGMPNNRFLAERTGGTYSTLKVQPAELEDSGVYFCASSQAHSYEQYFGPGTRLTVT.

This clonotype came up many times. The chain couples TRBV30 to TRBJ2-1, with a weak D call TRBD2 (6 bases). The CDR3 has 14 amino acids. V was shortened by 5 bases and J by 0 bases, with 11 bases between the two germline ends. Germline lookup yields CDR1 GTSNPN and CDR2 SVGIG (reference sequence). CDR3 sequence reads: CAWDPGSSYNEQFF. The CDR3 region has the DNA TGTGCCTGGGACCCCGGGAGCTCCTACAATGAGCAGTTCTTC.

This clonotype has at least ten counts. CDR3 nucleotides: TGTGCCAGCAGTCTTCAACAGGGGGCTCCCCTCCACTTT. Its translation: CASSLQQGAPLHF. This chain uses TRBV27 with TRBJ1-6; 9 bases are shared with TRBD1. The CDR3 length is 13 residues. CDR1 is MNHEY and CDR2 is SMNVEV in the germline V gene (reference sequence). With 5 bases clipped from V and 13 bases from J, the junction kept 6 bases outside the gene matches.

In this sample, this clonotype turned up many times. This rearrangement joins TRBV12-3 or TRBV12-4 to TRBJ2-2; a weak D match, TRBD2 (6 bases). The CDR3 totals 16 residues. The germline V and J ends were trimmed by 3 bases and 7 bases, with 18 bases remaining between them. In DNA form, the CDR3 reads TGTGCCAGCAGTTTCTGGGCGGGGCCAGGTGGCGGGGAGCTGTTTTTT. Its protein is CASSFWAGPGGGELFF.

In its sample, this clonotype was seen a few times. V gene TRBV25-1 combines with J gene TRBJ2-5; tentative D call: TRBD2 (6 bases). The V end lost 0 bases, the J end lost 5 bases, and 13 bases lay between the germline ends. CDR1 and CDR2 (germline): MGHDK, SYGVNS. This CDR3 comprises 15 residues. The DNA of the CDR3 is TGTGCCAGCAGTGAATACTCTAGCGTGGGGGAGACCCAGTACTTC. It specifies CASSEYSSVGETQYF.

This clonotype was counted between two and nine times. The CDR3 sequence is CASSAPRSEETQYF. As DNA, the CDR3 is TGTGCCAGCAGCGCCCCCCGGTCAGAAGAGACCCAGTACTTC. The chain has TRBV9 and TRBJ2-5; no reliable D call. The CDR3 loop spans 14 amino acids. Trimming removed 3 bases from V and 3 bases from J, with 12 bases in between. CDR1 is SGDLS, CDR2 YYNGEE, per germline.

The table lists this clonotype with many counts. The rearrangement links TRBV5-4 to TRBJ1-5; D not resolved. Looked up from germline, CDR1 is SGHNT and CDR2 is YYREEE (reference sequence). CDR3 length equals 14 residues. V lost 4 bases, J lost 2 bases, and 10 bases lay in between. CDR3 amino acids: CASSAGLGNQPQHF. The CDR3 DNA reads TGTGCCAGCAGCGCGGGGTTAGGCAATCAGCCCCAGCATTTT.

This clonotype has a handful of counts. The DNA of the CDR3 is TGTGCCAGCAGGCTGACAGGGCTGAACACCGGGGAGCTGTTTTTT. As protein: CASRLTGLNTGELFF. The V and J genes are TRBV6-5 and TRBJ2-2, with 7 bases fitting TRBD1. The V gene's germline CDR1 is MNHEY and CDR2 SVGAGI. V shed 6 bases, J shed 1 base, and the junction held 5 bases outside the gene matches. This CDR3 is built from 15 residues.

The sample holds many counts of this clonotype. J is TRBJ2-3 and V is TRBV29-1; a possible D gene is TRBD1 (5 bases). V was pared by 4 bases and J by 2 bases, with 10 bases between. Germline assignment: CDR1 SQVTM and CDR2 ANQGSEA. This CDR3 comprises 13 residues. The CDR3 here is CSVGRGLTDTQYF. The CDR3 bases are TGCAGCGTTGGTAGGGGTCTCACAGATACGCAGTATTTT.

This clonotype was seen at least ten times. This rearrangement joins TRBV27 to TRBJ1-5; no clear D gene. Per the germline V gene, CDR1 is MNHEY and CDR2 is SMNVEV (reference sequence). The CDR3 runs to 13 residues. The V and J ends lost 5 bases and 3 bases respectively, with 8 bases between them. Here the CDR3 DNA reads TGTGCCAGCAGTCCAAGCAACAATCAGCCCCAGCATTTT. It yields the protein CASSPSNNQPQHF.

This clonotype occurred a few times. The gene calls are TRBV5-1 and TRBJ2-7; a possible D gene is TRBD2 (6 bases). Germline lookup yields CDR1 SGHRS and CDR2 YFSETQ. The CDR3 totals 13 residues. V shed 4 bases and J shed 6 bases, with 14 bases lying between them. The CDR3 here is CASSPYFGGEQYF. CDR3 DNA: TGCGCCAGCAGCCCCTATTTCGGGGGCGAGCAGTACTTC. Together with reference TRBV5-1 and TRBJ2-7, the CDR3 gives the full variable domain: KAGVTQTPRYLIKTRGQQVTLSCSPISGHRSVSWYQQTPGQGLQFLFEYFSETQRNKGNFPGRFSGRQFSNSRSEMNVSTLELGDSALYLCASSPYFGGEQYFGPGTRLTVT.

In this sample, this clonotype turned up a few times. The CDR3 DNA follows: TGTGCCAGTAGTATAGGAGTGTTCAGTGGCTACACCTTC. Translation: CASSIGVFSGYTF. This chain uses TRBV19 with TRBJ1-2; the D is unclear. The CDR3 is made up of 13 amino acids. The germline V gene has CDR1 LNHDA and CDR2 SQIVND (reference sequence). V gave up 1 base and J gave up 7 bases, with 10 bases separating them.

The sample holds many counts of this clonotype. The gene calls are TRBV29-1 and TRBJ2-7, with TRBD2 matching 8 bases. V shed 8 bases and J 5 bases; nucleotides not matched to a gene: 8. Germline loops: CDR1 SQVTM, CDR2 ANQGSEA. The CDR3 length is 12 residues. As DNA, the CDR3 is TGCAGCTCGCTCACAGCGGGGGACGAGCAGTACTTC. Protein product: CSSLTAGDEQYF.

This clonotype was picked up many times. V and J are TRBV6-6 and TRBJ2-3, with D perhaps matching TRBD1 or TRBD2 (5 bases each). Trimming left V 3 bases short and J 2 bases short, with 21 bases between. The CDR3 runs 18 residues. Germline-derived CDR1 and CDR2 are MNHNY and SVGAGI (reference sequence). The CDR3 nucleotides are TGTGCCAGCAGTTATCCTTCAACCGGGACCTATTTCACAGATACGCAGTATTTT. Translated: CASSYPSTGTYFTDTQYF.

This CDR3 reads CASSYDRPVWNSPLHF. In DNA form, the CDR3 reads TGTGCCAGCAGTTACGATAGACCGGTATGGAATTCACCCCTCCACTTT. The gene calls are TRBV6-2 or TRBV6-3 and TRBJ1-6; D is unclear. CDR3 size: 16 residues. Germline V gene sequence: CDR1 MNHEY, CDR2 SVGEGT. Trimming pared 2 bases from V and 7 bases from J, leaving 15 bases between.

This clonotype was detected a few times. The chain uses TRBV3-1 and TRBJ2-5, with D unresolved. Trimming took 4 bases from V and 4 from J, leaving 7 bases between them. The CDR3 covers 12 residues. Germline loops: CDR1 LGHDT, CDR2 YNNKEL (reference sequence). CDR3 sequence (DNA): TGTGCCAGCAGCCCGTATTCAGAGACCCAGTACTTC. Translation: CASSPYSETQYF.

This clonotype was counted a few times. This chain links TRBV12-3 or TRBV12-4 with TRBJ1-1; D is perhaps TRBD1 (5 bases). The CDR3 is 14 amino acids. V gave up 6 bases and J gave up 3 bases, with 14 bases separating them. The CDR3 spells CASSGAGGDTEAFF. The CDR3 nucleotides are TGTGCCAGCAGCGGGGCGGGGGGTGACACTGAAGCTTTCTTT.

This clonotype has more than one count but fewer than ten. A much larger clonotype is one base distant, so this may be a read error. The CDR3 sequence: CASGPGLASTDTQYF. In DNA, the CDR3 is TGTGCCAGCGGCCCGGGACTAGCTAGCACAGATACGCAGTATTTT. The chain joins TRBV7-9 to TRBJ2-3; 9 nucleotides line up with TRBD2. V gave up 8 bases and J gave up 0 bases; unmatched junction bases: 6. Germline V gives CDR1 SEHNR, CDR2 FQNEAQ (reference sequence). CDR3 length: 15 amino acids.

This clonotype was seen many times. This CDR3 reads CSARDRAEVYEQYF. In DNA, the CDR3 is TGCAGTGCTAGAGATCGCGCGGAAGTCTACGAGCAGTACTTC. V usage is TRBV20-1 and J usage is TRBJ2-7, with D uncertain. The germline V and J ends were trimmed by 0 bases and 3 bases, with 12 bases remaining between them. CDR1 and CDR2 from the germline V gene are DFQATT and SNEGSKA (reference sequence). The CDR3 spans 14 residues.

The V gene is TRBV4-3, the J gene TRBJ2-5; a possible D gene is TRBD1 (6 bases). The CDR3 extends over 16 amino acids. Germline V CDR1 and CDR2: LGHNA, YSLEER. V lost 1 base, J lost 5 bases, and 17 bases lay in between. The CDR3 is CASSQGDRSVVETQYF. In nucleotides, the CDR3 is TGCGCCAGCAGCCAAGGCGACAGGTCGGTTGTGGAGACCCAGTACTTC.

This clonotype was found a few times. V and J are TRBV4-3 and TRBJ2-1; 11 nucleotides match TRBD2. The V and J ends lost 2 bases and 0 bases, in that order; junction bases with no gene match: 15. Germline V lookup: CDR1 LGHNA, CDR2 YSLEER. CDR3 length equals 21 residues. The CDR3 nucleotides are TGCGCCAGCAGCCAACGGGGTGTTAGCGGGAGGGAGGGAAGCTCCTACAATGAGCAGTTCTTC. Its protein is CASSQRGVSGREGSSYNEQFF.